This T cell receptor (beta chain) appears in the sequencing data of a study of Ad26.COV2.S vaccination and SARS-CoV-2 variants. CDR3 length: 15 amino acids. V gave up 5 bases and J gave up 7 bases; unmatched junction bases: 7. CDR1 and CDR2 (germline): SGHTA, FQGNSA. The assay was immunoSEQ multiplex PCR, and TCRdb's table has in-frame clones only and misses some. The data show roughly 350,000 clones, about nine tenths seen once. Treatment meaning: some 20 received Ad26.COV2.S at low or high dose, single or two shots; roughly five received placebo; per-sample allocation not given. Material that was analyzed had been drawn on day 63 after the first vaccine or placebo injection.

This clonotype was obtained from a person between 18 and 65 years old who received the Ad26.COV2.S COVID-19 vaccine or a placebo. The sequences come from peripheral blood, collected in a trial of Ad26.COV2.S vaccine versus placebo. The rearrangement joins TRBV7-2 to TRBJ1-6; 8 bases agree with TRBD1. The CDR3, as DNA: TGTGCCAGCAGCCCGCGGACAGGGTGGAATTCACCCCTCCACTTT. Translation gives CASSPRTGWNSPLHF.